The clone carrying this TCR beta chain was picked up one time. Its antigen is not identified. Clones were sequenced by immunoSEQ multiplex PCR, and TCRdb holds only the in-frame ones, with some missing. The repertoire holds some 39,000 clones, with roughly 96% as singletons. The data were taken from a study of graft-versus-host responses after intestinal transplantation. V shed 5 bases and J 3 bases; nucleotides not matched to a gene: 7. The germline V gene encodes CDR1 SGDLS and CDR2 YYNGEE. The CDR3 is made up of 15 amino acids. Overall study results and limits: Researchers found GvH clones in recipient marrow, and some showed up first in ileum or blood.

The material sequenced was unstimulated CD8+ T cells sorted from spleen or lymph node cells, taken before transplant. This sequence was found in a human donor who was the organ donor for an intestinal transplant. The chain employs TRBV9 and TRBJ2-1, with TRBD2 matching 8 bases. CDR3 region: CASSEAGVNYNEQFF. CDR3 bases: TGTGCCAGCAGTGAAGCGGGGGTGAACTACAATGAGCAGTTCTTC.